This T cell receptor beta chain is drawn from a study of T cell responses to AZD1222 COVID-19 vaccine. Across the whole study: Pooled in the analysis were second doses at about 4 or about 12 weeks.

Only in-frame clones appear in the TCRdb table, and some are missing; sequencing was by immunoSEQ multiplex PCR. The sample comprises 90,000 to 120,000 clones, about 90% of which are singletons, and less than 25% rests with the top ten. Whole-study findings and limits: Donors were mostly white British, more females; clonal diversity possibly underestimated.

Of note for this clone: What it binds is unknown. A much larger clone differs from this one at a single base, so this may be a read error. The same CDR3 can be traced to other DNA sequences in this sample.

Per the germline V gene, CDR1 is SGHTA and CDR2 is FQGTGA. This CDR3 contains 16 residues. Germline trimming cut 11 bases from V and 4 bases from J; bases unmatched to any gene: 15. J is TRBJ2-1 and V is TRBV7-3; 9 bases align to TRBD2. Here the sequenced sample was peripheral blood, taken on day 0 of AZD1222 vaccination. This TCR derives from an adult in good health. The CDR3 is CARRPGGGGAYNEQFF. Written as DNA, the CDR3 is TGTGCCCGCCGCCCCGGGGGCGGGGGGGCGTACAATGAGCAGTTCTTC.